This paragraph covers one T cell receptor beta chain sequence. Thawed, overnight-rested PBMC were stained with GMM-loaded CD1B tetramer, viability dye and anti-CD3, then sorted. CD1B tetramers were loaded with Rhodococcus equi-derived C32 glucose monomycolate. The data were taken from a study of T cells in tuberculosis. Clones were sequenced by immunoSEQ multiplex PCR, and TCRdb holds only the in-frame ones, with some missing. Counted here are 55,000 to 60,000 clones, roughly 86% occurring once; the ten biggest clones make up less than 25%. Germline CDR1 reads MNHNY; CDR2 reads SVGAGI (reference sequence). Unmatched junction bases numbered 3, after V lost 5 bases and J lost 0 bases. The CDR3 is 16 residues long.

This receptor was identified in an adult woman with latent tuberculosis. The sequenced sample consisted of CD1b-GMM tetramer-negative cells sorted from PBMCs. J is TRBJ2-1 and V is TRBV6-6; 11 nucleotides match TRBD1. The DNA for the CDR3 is TGTGCCAGCAGTAGGGGGACAGGGGGCTCCTACAATGAGCAGTTCTTC. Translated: CASSRGTGGSYNEQFF.